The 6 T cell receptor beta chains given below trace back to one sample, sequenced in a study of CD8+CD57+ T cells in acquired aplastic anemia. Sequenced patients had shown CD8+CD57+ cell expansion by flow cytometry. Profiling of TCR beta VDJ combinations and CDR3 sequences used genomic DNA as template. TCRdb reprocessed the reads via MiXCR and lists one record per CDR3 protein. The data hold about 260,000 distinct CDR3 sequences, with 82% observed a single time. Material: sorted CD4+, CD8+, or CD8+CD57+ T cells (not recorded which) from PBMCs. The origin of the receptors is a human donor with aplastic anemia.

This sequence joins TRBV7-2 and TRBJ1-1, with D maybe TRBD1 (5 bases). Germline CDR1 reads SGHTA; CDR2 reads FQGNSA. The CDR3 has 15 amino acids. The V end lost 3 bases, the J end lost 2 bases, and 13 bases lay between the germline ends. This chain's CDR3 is CASSLKLTANTEAFF. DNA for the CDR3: TGTGCCAGCAGCTTGAAACTGACAGCCAACACTGAAGCTTTCTTT.

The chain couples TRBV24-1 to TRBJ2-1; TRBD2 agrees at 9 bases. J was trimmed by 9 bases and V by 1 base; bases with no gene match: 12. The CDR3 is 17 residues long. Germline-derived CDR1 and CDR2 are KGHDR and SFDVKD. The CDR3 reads CATSDFITSGLGGEQFF. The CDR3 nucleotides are TGTGCCACCAGTGATTTTATTACTAGCGGGCTTGGTGGTGAGCAGTTCTTC.

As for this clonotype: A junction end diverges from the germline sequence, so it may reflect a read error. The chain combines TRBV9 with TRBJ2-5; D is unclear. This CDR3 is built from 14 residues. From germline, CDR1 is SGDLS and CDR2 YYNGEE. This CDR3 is CATSRSSGQATHYF. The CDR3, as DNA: TGTGCCACCAGCAGGAGCTCCGGCCAAGCGACCCACTACTTC.

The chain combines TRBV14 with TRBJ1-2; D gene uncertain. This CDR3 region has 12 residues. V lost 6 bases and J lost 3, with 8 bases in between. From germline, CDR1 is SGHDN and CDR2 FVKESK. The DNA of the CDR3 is TGTGCCAGCAGAGCGGAGGACTATGGCTACACCTTC. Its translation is CASRAEDYGYTF.

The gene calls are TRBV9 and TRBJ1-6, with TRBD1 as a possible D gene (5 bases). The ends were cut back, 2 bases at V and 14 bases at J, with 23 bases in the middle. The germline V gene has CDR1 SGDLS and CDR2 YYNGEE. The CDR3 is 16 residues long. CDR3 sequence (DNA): TGTGCCAGCAGCGTGGATGGGGGAGGCTGCTACACATCCCTCCACTTT. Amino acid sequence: CASSVDGGGCYTSLHF.

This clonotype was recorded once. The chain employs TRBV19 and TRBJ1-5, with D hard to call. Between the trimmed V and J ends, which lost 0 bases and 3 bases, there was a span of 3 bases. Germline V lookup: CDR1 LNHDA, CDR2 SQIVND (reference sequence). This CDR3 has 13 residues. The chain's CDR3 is CASSIEVNQPQHF. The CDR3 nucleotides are TGTGCCAGTAGTATAGAGGTCAATCAGCCCCAGCATTTT.